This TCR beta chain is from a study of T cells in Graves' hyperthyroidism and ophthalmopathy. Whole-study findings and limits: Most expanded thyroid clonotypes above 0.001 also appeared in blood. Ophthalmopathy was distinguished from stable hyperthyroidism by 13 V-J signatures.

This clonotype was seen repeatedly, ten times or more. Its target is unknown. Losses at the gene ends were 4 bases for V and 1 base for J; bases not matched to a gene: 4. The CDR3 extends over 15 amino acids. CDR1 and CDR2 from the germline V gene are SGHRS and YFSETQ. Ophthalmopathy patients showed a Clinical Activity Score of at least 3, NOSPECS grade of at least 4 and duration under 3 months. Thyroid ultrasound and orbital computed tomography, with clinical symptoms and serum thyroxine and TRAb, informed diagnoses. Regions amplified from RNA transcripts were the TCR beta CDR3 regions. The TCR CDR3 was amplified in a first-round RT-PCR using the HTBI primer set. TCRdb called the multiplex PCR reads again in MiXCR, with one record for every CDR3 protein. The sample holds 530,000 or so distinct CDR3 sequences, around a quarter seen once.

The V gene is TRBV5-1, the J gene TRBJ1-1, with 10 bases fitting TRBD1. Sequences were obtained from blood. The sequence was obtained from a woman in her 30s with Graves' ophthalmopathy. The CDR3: CASSTRQGANTEAFF. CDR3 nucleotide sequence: TGCGCCAGCAGCACCCGACAGGGGGCGAACACTGAAGCTTTCTTT.